The 13 T cell receptor beta chains below were found in one sample sequenced in a study of PD-1 blockade in classical Hodgkin lymphoma. Brentuximab vedotin exposure varied, and every patient relapsed after autologous stem cell transplantation. The method was immunoSEQ multiplex PCR; TCRdb's version includes in-frame clones alone and lacks a portion of them. Among 55,000 to 75,000 clones listed, under 95% were seen once. This material consisted of peripheral blood mononuclear cells (PBMCs), taken at baseline. Receptor source: a human donor with classical Hodgkin lymphoma.

The chain couples TRBV13 to TRBJ2-5; TRBD2 agrees at 8 bases. CDR1 and CDR2 (germline): PRHDT, FYEKMQ (reference sequence). CDR3 length: 15 amino acids. Trimming removed 2 bases from V and 1 base from J; junction bases left unmatched: 3. The CDR3 here is CASSLTGRAQETQYF. The DNA for the CDR3 is TGTGCCAGCAGCTTAACCGGGAGGGCCCAAGAGACCCAGTACTTC. Using reference TRBV13 and TRBJ2-5 for the parts outside the CDR3, the full variable domain is AAGVIQSPRHLIKEKRETATLKCYPIPRHDTVYWYQQGPGQDPQFLISFYEKMQSDKGSIPDRFSAQQFSDYHSELNMSSLELGDSALYFCASSLTGRAQETQYFGPGTRLLVL.

The chain joins TRBV5-1 to TRBJ2-3; D is perhaps TRBD1 (6 bases). Per germline, CDR1 SGHRS and CDR2 YFSETQ. V lost 1 base to trimming and J lost 0 bases, with 9 bases between them. The CDR3 totals 15 residues. CDR3 in amino acids: CASSLFGTSTDTQYF. CDR3 DNA sequence: TGCGCCAGCAGCTTGTTCGGGACAAGCACAGATACGCAGTATTTT. Combining the CDR3 with reference TRBV5-1 and TRBJ2-3 gives the whole variable domain KAGVTQTPRYLIKTRGQQVTLSCSPISGHRSVSWYQQTPGQGLQFLFEYFSETQRNKGNFPGRFSGRQFSNSRSEMNVSTLELGDSALYLCASSLFGTSTDTQYFGPGTRLTVL.

The CDR3 nucleotides are TGTGCCACCAGCGTGTCGGGGGCCTCTGGAAACACCATATATTTT. Amino acids: CATSVSGASGNTIYF. The chain combines TRBV15 with TRBJ1-3, with D possibly matching TRBD1 (6 bases). The V and J ends lost 5 bases and 0 bases respectively, with 11 bases between them. CDR3 length: 15 amino acids. CDR1 is LNHNV and CDR2 is YYDKDF in the germline V gene (reference sequence).

This clone was found once. The chain combines TRBV5-1 with TRBJ2-2; the match to TRBD1 covers 8 bases. The junction had 14 bases not matched to a gene; V was cut back by 2 bases and J by 2 bases. This CDR3 spans 19 amino acids. CDR1 and CDR2 from the germline V gene are SGHRS and YFSETQ. CDR3 sequence reads: CASSFDRGRIGINTGELFF. The CDR3 DNA sequence: TGCGCCAGCAGCTTCGACAGGGGCCGCATCGGGATCAACACCGGGGAGCTGTTTTTT.

This clone has just one count. The J gene is TRBJ2-7, the V gene TRBV9; D is possibly TRBD2 (6 bases). The length of the CDR3 is 13 residues. V shed 5 bases and J shed 1 base, with 10 bases lying between them. Germline V CDR1 and CDR2: SGDLS, YYNGEE. CDR3: CASSGGVSYEQYF. CDR3 coding DNA: TGTGCCAGCAGTGGAGGGGTATCCTACGAGCAGTACTTC.

This clone was observed once. V is TRBV29-1 and J is TRBJ2-1; tentatively, D is TRBD1 (6 bases). This CDR3 contains 13 residues. The V end lost 4 bases, the J end lost 0 bases, and 7 bases lay between the germline ends. The germline V gene encodes CDR1 SQVTM and CDR2 ANQGSEA. This CDR3 is CSVADSSYNEQFF. The CDR3 DNA reads as TGCAGCGTTGCGGACAGCTCCTACAATGAGCAGTTCTTC.

V usage is TRBV27 and J usage is TRBJ1-2; 9 nucleotides agree with TRBD1. The CDR3 has 16 amino acids. Germline V lookup: CDR1 MNHEY, CDR2 SMNVEV (reference sequence). The junction had 7 bases not matched to a gene; V was cut back by 2 bases and J by 3 bases. The CDR3 spells CASSLTTGGRYYGYTF. The CDR3 DNA follows: TGTGCCAGCAGTTTAACAACAGGGGGCCGGTACTATGGCTACACCTTC.

This chain joins TRBV9 and TRBJ2-5; D is unclear. Trimming left V 3 bases short and J 2 bases short, with 8 bases between. Germline values: CDR1 SGDLS, CDR2 YYNGEE. The CDR3 is 13 residues long. The CDR3 here is CASSGGAQETQYF. In nucleotides, the CDR3 is TGTGCCAGCAGCGGCGGTGCACAAGAGACCCAGTACTTC.

This chain joins TRBV11-3 and TRBJ2-2; the match to TRBD2 covers 16 bases. The CDR3 contains 17 residues. Looked up from germline, CDR1 is SGHNT and CDR2 is YENEEA. The ends lost 3 bases at V and 4 bases at J; junction bases unmatched: 2. The chain's CDR3 is CASSLGTSGGATGELFF. The CDR3 nucleotides read TGTGCCAGCAGCTTGGGGACTAGCGGGGGGGCCACCGGGGAGCTGTTTTTT.

V and J are TRBV30 and TRBJ2-3; D ambiguous. The CDR3 has 14 amino acids. From germline, CDR1 is GTSNPN and CDR2 SVGIG (reference sequence). V was shortened by 0 bases and J by 2 bases, with 9 bases between the two germline ends. CDR3 DNA sequence: TGTGCCTGGAGTGTTGGAGTTTACACAGATACGCAGTATTTT. Protein product: CAWSVGVYTDTQYF.

J is TRBJ1-3 and V is TRBV14; 8 bases fit TRBD1. V gave up 4 bases and J gave up 0 bases; unmatched junction bases: 5. From germline, CDR1 is SGHDN and CDR2 FVKESK. This CDR3 comprises 16 residues. This CDR3 is CASSRDRRNSGNTIYF. CDR3 sequence (DNA): TGTGCCAGCAGCCGGGACAGGAGGAACTCTGGAAACACCATATATTTT.

The chain recombines TRBV5-1 with TRBJ1-6, with unresolved D. The germline V gene has CDR1 SGHRS and CDR2 YFSETQ. The V end was cut by 0 bases, the J end by 11 bases, with 9 bases between. The CDR3 has 13 residues. DNA for the CDR3: TGCGCCAGCAGCTTGGACTGGCTGCCACCCCTCCACTTT. Translation gives CASSLDWLPPLHF.

This clone was picked up one time. V gene TRBV9 combines with J gene TRBJ2-2, with D uncertain. V dropped 6 bases and J dropped 6 bases, with 12 bases sitting between them. This CDR3 is built from 13 residues. Germline CDR1 is SGDLS and CDR2 is YYNGEE. CDR3 sequence reads: CASTRNLAGELFF. The CDR3 coding sequence is TGTGCCAGCACTCGGAATTTGGCCGGGGAGCTGTTTTTT.